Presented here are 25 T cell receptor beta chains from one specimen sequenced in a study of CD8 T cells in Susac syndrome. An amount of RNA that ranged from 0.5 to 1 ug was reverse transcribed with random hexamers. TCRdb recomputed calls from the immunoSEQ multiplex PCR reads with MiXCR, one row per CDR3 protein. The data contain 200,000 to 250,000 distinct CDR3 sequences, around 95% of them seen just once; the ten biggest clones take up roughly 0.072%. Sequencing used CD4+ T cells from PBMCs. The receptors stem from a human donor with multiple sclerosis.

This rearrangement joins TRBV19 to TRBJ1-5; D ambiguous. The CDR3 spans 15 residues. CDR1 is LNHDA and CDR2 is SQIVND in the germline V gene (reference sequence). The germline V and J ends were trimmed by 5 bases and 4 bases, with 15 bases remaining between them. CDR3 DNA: TGTGCCAGTAGTGGGCCGGGTTTGTCTAATCAGCCCCAGCATTTT. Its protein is CASSGPGLSNQPQHF.

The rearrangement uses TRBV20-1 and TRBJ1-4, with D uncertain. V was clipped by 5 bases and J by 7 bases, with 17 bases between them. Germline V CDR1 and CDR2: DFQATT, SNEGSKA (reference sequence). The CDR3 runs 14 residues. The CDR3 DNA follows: TGCAGTGCTCGCCCGGGTGGGATGAGTGAAAAACTGTTTTTT. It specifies CSARPGGMSEKLFF.

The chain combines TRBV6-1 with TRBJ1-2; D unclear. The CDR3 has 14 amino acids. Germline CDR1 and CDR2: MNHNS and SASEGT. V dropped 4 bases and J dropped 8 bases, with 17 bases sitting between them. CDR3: CASSVGQTLWGYTF. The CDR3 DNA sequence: TGTGCCAGCAGTGTCGGGCAGACGCTATGGGGCTACACCTTC.

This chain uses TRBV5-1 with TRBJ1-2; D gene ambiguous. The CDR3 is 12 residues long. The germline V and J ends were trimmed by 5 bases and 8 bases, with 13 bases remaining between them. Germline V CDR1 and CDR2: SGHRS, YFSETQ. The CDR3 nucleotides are TGCGCCAGCAGGAAAGAGCAGGACGGCTACACCTTC. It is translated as CASRKEQDGYTF.

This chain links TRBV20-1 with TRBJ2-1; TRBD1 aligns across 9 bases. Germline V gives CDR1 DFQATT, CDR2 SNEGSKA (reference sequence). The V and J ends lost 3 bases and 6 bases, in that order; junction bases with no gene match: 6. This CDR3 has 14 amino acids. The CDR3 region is CSARGGTGTNEQFF. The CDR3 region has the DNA TGCAGTGCTAGGGGCGGGACAGGGACCAATGAGCAGTTCTTC.

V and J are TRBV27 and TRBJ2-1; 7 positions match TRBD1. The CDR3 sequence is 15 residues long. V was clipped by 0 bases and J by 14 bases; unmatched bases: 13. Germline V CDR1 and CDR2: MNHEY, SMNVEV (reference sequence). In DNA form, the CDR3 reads TGTGCCAGCAGTTTATCGAGGGACAGAGCCCTTAAAGAGTTCTTC. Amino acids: CASSLSRDRALKEFF.

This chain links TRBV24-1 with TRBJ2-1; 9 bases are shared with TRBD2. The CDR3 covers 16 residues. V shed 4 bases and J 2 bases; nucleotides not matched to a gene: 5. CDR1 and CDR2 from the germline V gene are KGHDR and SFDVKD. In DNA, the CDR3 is TGTGCCACCAGTGACTTTAGCGGGAGAGCCTACAATGAGCAGTTCTTC. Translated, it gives CATSDFSGRAYNEQFF.

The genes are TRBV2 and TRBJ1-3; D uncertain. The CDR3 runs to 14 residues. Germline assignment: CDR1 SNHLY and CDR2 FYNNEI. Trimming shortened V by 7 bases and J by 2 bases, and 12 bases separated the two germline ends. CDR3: CASIGEVTGNTIYF. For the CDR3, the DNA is TGTGCCAGCATCGGGGAGGTAACTGGAAACACCATATATTTT.

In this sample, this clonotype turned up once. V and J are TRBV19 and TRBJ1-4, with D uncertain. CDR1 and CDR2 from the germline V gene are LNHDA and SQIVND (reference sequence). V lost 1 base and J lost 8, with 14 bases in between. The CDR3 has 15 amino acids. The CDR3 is CASSIGPGVREKLFF. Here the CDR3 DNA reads TGTGCCAGTAGTATAGGGCCGGGAGTGAGGGAAAAACTGTTTTTT.

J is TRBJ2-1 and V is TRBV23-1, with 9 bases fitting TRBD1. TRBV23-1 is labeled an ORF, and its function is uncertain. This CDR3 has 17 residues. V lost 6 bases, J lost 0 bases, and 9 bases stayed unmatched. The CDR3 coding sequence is TGCGCCAGCAGGAACCTAGGACAGGGGAGCTCCTACAATGAGCAGTTCTTC. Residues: CASRNLGQGSSYNEQFF.

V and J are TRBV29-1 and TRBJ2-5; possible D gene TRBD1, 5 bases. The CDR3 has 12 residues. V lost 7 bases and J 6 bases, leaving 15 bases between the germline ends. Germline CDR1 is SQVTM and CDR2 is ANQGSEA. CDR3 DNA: TGCAGCGCTACCAGGGTGGAAAAGACCCAGTACTTC. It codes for CSATRVEKTQYF.

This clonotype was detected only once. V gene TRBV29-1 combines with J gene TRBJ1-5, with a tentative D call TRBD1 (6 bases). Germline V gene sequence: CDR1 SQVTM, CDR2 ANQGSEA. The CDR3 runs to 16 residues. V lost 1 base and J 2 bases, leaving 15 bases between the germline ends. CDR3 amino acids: CSVEVGGAGGNQPQHF. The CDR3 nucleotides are TGCAGCGTTGAAGTAGGGGGGGCGGGTGGCAATCAGCCCCAGCATTTT.

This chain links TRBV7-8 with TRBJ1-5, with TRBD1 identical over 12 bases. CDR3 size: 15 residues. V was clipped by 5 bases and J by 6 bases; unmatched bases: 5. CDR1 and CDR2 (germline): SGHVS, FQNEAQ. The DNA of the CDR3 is TGTGCCAGCAGCCGGGGACAGGGGGCAGCTCAGCCCCAGCATTTT. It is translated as CASSRGQGAAQPQHF.

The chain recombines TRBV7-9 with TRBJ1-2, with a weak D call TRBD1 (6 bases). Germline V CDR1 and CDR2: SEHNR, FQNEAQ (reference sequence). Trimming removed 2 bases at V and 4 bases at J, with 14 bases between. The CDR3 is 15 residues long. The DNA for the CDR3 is TGTGCCAGCAGCTTAAGACCCGGACAGTTCTATGGCTACACCTTC. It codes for CASSLRPGQFYGYTF.

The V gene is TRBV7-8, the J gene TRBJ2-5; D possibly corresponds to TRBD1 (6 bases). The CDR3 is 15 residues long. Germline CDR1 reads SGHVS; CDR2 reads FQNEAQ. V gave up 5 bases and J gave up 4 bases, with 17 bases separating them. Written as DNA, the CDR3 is TGTGCCAGCAGCCTTGGTACAGGGATAGGAGAGACCCAGTACTTC. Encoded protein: CASSLGTGIGETQYF.

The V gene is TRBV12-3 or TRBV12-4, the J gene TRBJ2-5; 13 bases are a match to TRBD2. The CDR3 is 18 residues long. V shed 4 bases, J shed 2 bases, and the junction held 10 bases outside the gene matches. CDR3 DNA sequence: TGTGCCAGCAGTTCTCAAAATAGGGGACTAGCGGGGCAAGAGACCCAGTACTTC. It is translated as CASSSQNRGLAGQETQYF.

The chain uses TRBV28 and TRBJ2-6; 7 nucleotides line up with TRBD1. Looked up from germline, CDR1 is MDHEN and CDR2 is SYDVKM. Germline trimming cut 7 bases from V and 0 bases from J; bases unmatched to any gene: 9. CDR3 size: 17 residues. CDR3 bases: TGTGCCAGCAAATGGGCAGGGGGAGCCTCTGGGGCCAACGTCCTGACTTTC. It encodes CASKWAGGASGANVLTF.

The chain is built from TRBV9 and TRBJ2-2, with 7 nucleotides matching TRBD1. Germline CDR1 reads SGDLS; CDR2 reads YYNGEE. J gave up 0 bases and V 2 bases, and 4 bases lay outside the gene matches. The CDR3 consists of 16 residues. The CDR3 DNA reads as TGTGCCAGCAGCGTTAGTGGGACAGCGAACACCGGGGAGCTGTTTTTT. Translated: CASSVSGTANTGELFF.

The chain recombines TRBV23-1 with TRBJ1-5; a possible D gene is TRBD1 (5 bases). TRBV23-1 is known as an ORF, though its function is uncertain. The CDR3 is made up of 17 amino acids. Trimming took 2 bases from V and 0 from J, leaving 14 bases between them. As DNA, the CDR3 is TGCGCCAGCAGTCAAACCCGGGACGTATATAGCAATCAGCCCCAGCATTTT. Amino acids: CASSQTRDVYSNQPQHF.

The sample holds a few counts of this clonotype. This CDR3 is CASSLGGTNEKLFF. The CDR3 coding sequence is TGTGCCAGCAGTCTTGGTGGAACTAATGAAAAACTGTTTTTT. The chain recombines TRBV12-3 or TRBV12-4 with TRBJ1-4; no firm D call. The CDR3 sequence is 14 residues long. V was clipped by 5 bases and J by 1 base, with 8 bases between them.

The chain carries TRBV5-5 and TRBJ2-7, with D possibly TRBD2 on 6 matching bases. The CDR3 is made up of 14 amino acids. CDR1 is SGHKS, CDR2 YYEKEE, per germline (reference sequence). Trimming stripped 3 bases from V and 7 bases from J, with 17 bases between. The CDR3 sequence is CASSSLRTGEEQYV. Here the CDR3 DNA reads TGTGCCAGCAGCTCACTTCGTACGGGAGAGGAGCAGTACGTC.

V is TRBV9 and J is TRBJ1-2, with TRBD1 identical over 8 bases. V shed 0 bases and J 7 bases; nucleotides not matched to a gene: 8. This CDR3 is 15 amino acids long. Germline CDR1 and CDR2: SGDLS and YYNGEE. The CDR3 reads CASSVVATGASGYTF. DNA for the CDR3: TGTGCCAGCAGCGTAGTCGCGACAGGGGCCTCTGGCTACACCTTC.

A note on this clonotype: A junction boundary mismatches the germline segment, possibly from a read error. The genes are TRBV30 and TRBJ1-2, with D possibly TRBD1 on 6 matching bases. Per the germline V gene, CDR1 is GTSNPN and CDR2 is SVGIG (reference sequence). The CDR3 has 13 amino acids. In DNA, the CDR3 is TGTGCCTGGAGTATGGCAGGGGCGCATGGCTACGCCTTC. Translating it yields CAWSMAGAHGYAF.

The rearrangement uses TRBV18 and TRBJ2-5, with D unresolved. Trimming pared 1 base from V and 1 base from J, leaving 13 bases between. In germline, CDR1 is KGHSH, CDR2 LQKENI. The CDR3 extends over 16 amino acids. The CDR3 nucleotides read TGTGCCAGCTCACCACGGGCAGCACCATCCCAAGAGACCCAGTACTTC. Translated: CASSPRAAPSQETQYF.

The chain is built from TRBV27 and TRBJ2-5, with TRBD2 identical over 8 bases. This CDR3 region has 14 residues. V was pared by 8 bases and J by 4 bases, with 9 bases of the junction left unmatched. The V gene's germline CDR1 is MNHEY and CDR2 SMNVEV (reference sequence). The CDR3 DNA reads TGTGCCAGCGGAGAGGTGGCGGGAGGAGAGACCCAGTACTTC. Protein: CASGEVAGGETQYF.